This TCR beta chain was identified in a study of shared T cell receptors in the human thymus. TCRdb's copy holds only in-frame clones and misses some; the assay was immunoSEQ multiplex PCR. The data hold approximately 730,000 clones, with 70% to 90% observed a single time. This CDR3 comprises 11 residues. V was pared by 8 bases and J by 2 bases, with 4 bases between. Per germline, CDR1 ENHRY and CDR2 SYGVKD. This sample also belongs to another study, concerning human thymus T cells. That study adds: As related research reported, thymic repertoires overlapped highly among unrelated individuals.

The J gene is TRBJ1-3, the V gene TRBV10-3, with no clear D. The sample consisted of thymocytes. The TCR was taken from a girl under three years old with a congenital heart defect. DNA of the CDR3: TGTGCCATCTCTACTGGAAACACCATATATTTT. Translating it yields CAISTGNTIYF.